This T cell receptor (beta chain) derives from a study of CD8+ T cells in alopecia areata. As to treatment: oral pan-JAK inhibitor, 5-10 mg twice daily. Extracted RNA was reverse transcribed, and the resulting cDNA served as sequencing template. Measured with immunoSEQ multiplex PCR; TCRdb has only the in-frame clones, and not every one. The profile covers around 180,000 clones, with more than 50% appearing a single time and 1% taken by the ten largest. Germline trimming cut 3 bases from V and 9 bases from J; bases unmatched to any gene: 3. The CDR3 spans 11 residues. The germline gives CDR1 SGHDT, CDR2 YYEEEE.

Material: CD4+ T cells sorted from blood, obtained at week 24, from a patient treated with tofacitinib. The sequence derives from a human donor with alopecia areata. The chain carries TRBV5-6 and TRBJ2-7, with TRBD2 identical over 7 bases. The CDR3 here is CASSSGGLQYF. Written as DNA, the CDR3 is TGTGCCAGCAGCTCGGGGGGTTTGCAGTACTTC.